This T cell receptor (beta chain) originates from a study of CD8 T cells in ankylosing spondylitis. General observations from the study: Some motif variants had been reported before (in reactive arthritis synovial fluid and blood).

CDR3 length equals 15 residues. The germline V gene encodes CDR1 SGDLS and CDR2 YYNGEE. This clonotype was recorded many times. Its antigen is currently unknown. Mismatch with germline at one junction end may stem from a read error. Quantitative barcoded 5'-RACE was used to prepare TCR beta libraries. In TCRdb, the 5' RACE reads were re-called with MiXCR into one record per CDR3 protein. The table records 39,000 or so distinct CDR3 sequences, 3% of them present only once. The chain couples TRBV9 to TRBJ2-1; D is undetermined. What was sequenced was blood, either unsorted or a sorted T cell fraction (not recorded which). The sequence came from a male donor with ankylosing spondylitis or in good health (not recorded which). The CDR3 here is CASSVGQNSHNEQFF. In DNA, the CDR3 is TGTGCCAGCAGCGTAGGTCAGAACTCCCACAATGAGCAGTTCTTC.